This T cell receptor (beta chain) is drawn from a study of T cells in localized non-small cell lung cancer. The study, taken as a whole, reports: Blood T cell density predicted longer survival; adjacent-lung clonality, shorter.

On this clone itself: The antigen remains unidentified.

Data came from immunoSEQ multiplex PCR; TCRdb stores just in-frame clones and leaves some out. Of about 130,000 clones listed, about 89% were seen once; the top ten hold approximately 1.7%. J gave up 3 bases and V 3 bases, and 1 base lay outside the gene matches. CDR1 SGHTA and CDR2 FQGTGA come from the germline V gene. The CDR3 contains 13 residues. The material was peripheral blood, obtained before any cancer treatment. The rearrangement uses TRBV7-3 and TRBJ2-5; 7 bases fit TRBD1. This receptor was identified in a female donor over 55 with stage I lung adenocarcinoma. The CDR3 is CASSFDREETQYF. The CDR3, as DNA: TGTGCCAGCAGCTTTGACAGGGAAGAGACCCAGTACTTC.